These 18 T cell receptor beta chains originate from one sample sequenced in a study of CD8+CD57+ T cells in acquired aplastic anemia. The TCR beta profiling, which covered VDJ combination and CDR3 sequence, was carried out using genomic DNA as the template. TCRdb processed the reads anew with MiXCR; each CDR3 protein has one entry. The data show more than 150,000 distinct CDR3 sequences, over 40% seen once. Patients chosen for sequencing had shown CD8+CD57+ cell expansion by flow cytometry. Material for sequencing was sorted CD4+, CD8+, or CD8+CD57+ T cells (not recorded which) from PBMCs. The receptors shown here come from a human donor with aplastic anemia.

This clonotype has more than one count but fewer than ten. CDR3 region: CATREPGTGDTGELFF. The DNA for the CDR3 is TGTGCCACCAGAGAACCGGGGACAGGGGACACCGGGGAGCTGTTTTTT. The chain joins TRBV24-1 to TRBJ2-2; 10 nucleotides align to TRBD1. Germline CDR1 and CDR2: KGHDR and SFDVKD. This CDR3 contains 16 residues. With 7 bases clipped from V and 3 bases from J, the junction kept 7 bases outside the gene matches.

The sample holds one count of this clonotype. This chain connects TRBV25-1 to TRBJ2-7, with 8 nucleotides matching TRBD1. There are 19 residues in the CDR3. The V gene's germline CDR1 is MGHDK and CDR2 SYGVNS. J was trimmed by 2 bases and V by 2 bases; bases with no gene match: 17. DNA of the CDR3: TGTGCCAGCAGTGAAGGGGTGGAACCGGGACAGGTCCTCACCTACGAGCAGTACTTC. It translates to CASSEGVEPGQVLTYEQYF.

This clonotype has ten or more counts. This chain links TRBV12-3 or TRBV12-4 with TRBJ2-7, with D maybe TRBD1 (6 bases). The germline V and J ends were trimmed by 5 bases and 4 bases, with 15 bases remaining between them. This CDR3 is 14 amino acids long. The CDR3 is CASSPLQGPYEQYF. In nucleotides, the CDR3 is TGTGCCAGCAGTCCTCTACAGGGCCCATACGAGCAGTACTTC.

The chain is built from TRBV4-2 and TRBJ2-5, with D unresolved. Germline CDR1 and CDR2: LGHNA and YNFKEQ. Trimming removed 2 bases from V and 0 bases from J, with 10 bases in between. The CDR3 spans 15 residues. CDR3 in amino acids: CASSQSSQYQETQYF. CDR3 nucleotide sequence: TGTGCCAGCAGCCAATCCTCACAGTACCAAGAGACCCAGTACTTC.

This sequence joins TRBV4-2 and TRBJ1-6; 7 bases are shared with TRBD1. The V gene end was trimmed by 4 bases and the J gene end by 12 bases; junction bases not matched to a gene: 15. The CDR3 extends over 16 amino acids. Germline V gene lookup returns CDR1 LGHNA and CDR2 YNFKEQ. In DNA, the CDR3 is TGTGCCAGCAGCCGAGACAGGGACGTCACTTCTGGACCCCTCCACTTT. Amino acid sequence: CASSRDRDVTSGPLHF.

This clonotype was observed a handful of times. The V call is TRBV5-4, the J call TRBJ1-1; D is undetermined. The CDR3 length is 14 residues. Germline V gene sequence: CDR1 SGHNT, CDR2 YYREEE (reference sequence). Trimming removed 1 base from V and 5 bases from J, with 12 bases in between. The CDR3 sequence is CASSLSSVGTEAFF. In nucleotides, the CDR3 is TGTGCCAGCAGCTTGTCTTCCGTGGGGACTGAAGCTTTCTTT. Based on the CDR3 plus reference TRBV5-4 and TRBJ1-1, the full variable domain is ETGVTQSPTHLIKTRGQQVTLRCSSQSGHNTVSWYQQALGQGPQFIFQYYREEENGRGNFPPRFSGLQFPNYSSELNVNALELDDSALYLCASSLSSVGTEAFFGQGTRLTVV.

This clonotype was seen repeatedly, ten times or more. The chain combines TRBV7-3 with TRBJ1-6; 8 nucleotides line up with TRBD1. The length of the CDR3 is 14 residues. Trimming removed 5 bases from V and 8 bases from J; junction bases left unmatched: 5. Germline CDR1 is SGHTA and CDR2 is FQGTGA. DNA of the CDR3: TGTGCCAGCAGCCGACAGGGGAACGATTCACCCCTCCACTTT. It is translated as CASSRQGNDSPLHF. Combining the CDR3 with reference TRBV7-3 and TRBJ1-6 gives the whole variable domain GAGVSQTPSNKVTEKGKYVELRCDPISGHTALYWYRQSLGQGPEFLIYFQGTGAADDSGLPNDRFFAVRPEGSVSTLKIQRTERGDSAVYLCASSRQGNDSPLHFGNGTRLTVT.

This clonotype was counted at least ten times. The chain is built from TRBV7-9 and TRBJ1-4; no firm D call. Between the trimmed V and J ends, which lost 3 bases and 5 bases, there was a span of 7 bases. The CDR3 covers 13 residues. Per the germline V gene, CDR1 is SEHNR and CDR2 is FQNEAQ (reference sequence). CDR3 protein: CASSLSLNEKLFF. DNA for the CDR3: TGTGCCAGCAGCTTGAGCTTAAATGAAAAACTGTTTTTT.

This clonotype was seen repeatedly, ten times or more. This chain uses TRBV11-1 with TRBJ2-7; tentatively, D is TRBD2 (5 bases). The germline CDR1 and CDR2 sequences are SGHAT and FQDESV (reference sequence). CDR3 length: 20 amino acids. Trimming removed 5 bases from V and 2 bases from J, with 31 bases in between. In DNA, the CDR3 is TGTGCCAGCAGCGCCCGTGGGCCTCGGACTGTCGGGCAGGCAACCTACGAGCAGTACTTC. Protein sequence: CASSARGPRTVGQATYEQYF.

The sample holds many counts of this clonotype. This chain connects TRBV20-1 to TRBJ1-2, with D maybe TRBD1 (6 bases). The CDR3 is 14 residues long. CDR1 is DFQATT, CDR2 SNEGSKA, per germline (reference sequence). The V and J ends lost 0 bases and 7 bases respectively, with 15 bases between them. This CDR3 reads CSARDSGGLGGYTF. The CDR3 DNA follows: TGCAGTGCTAGAGATTCGGGGGGCCTCGGTGGCTACACCTTC.

This clonotype has just a few counts. The J gene is TRBJ2-7, the V gene TRBV10-3; D not resolved. Germline CDR1 ENHRY, CDR2 SYGVKD. V gave up 5 bases and J gave up 6 bases, with 14 bases separating them. The CDR3 runs 13 residues. CDR3 DNA: TGTGCCATCAGTCCCGGGTTTTCTGCCGAGCAGTACTTC. Translating it yields CAISPGFSAEQYF.

With regard to this clonotype: Since a much larger clone is just one base distant, this may be a read error. Since the CDR3 does not end with the conserved phenylalanine or tryptophan, this likely comes from a read error. V usage is TRBV5-6 and J usage is TRBJ1-2, with 9 bases matching TRBD1. V gave up 4 bases and J gave up 2 bases; unmatched junction bases: 3. The CDR3 runs 14 residues. CDR1 and CDR2 from the germline V gene are SGHDT and YYEEEE. DNA of the CDR3: TGTGCCAGCAGCCGGGACAGGGAGAACTATGGCTACACCTCC. Encoded protein: CASSRDRENYGYTS.

The rearrangement links TRBV27 to TRBJ1-4; no clear D. This CDR3 has 14 residues. Germline V gives CDR1 MNHEY, CDR2 SMNVEV (reference sequence). V was pared by 2 bases and J by 5 bases, with 9 bases between. The CDR3 coding sequence is TGTGCCAGCAGTTTACGCCGTAAAAATGAAAAACTGTTTTTT. As protein: CASSLRRKNEKLFF.

The chain is built from TRBV16 and TRBJ1-2; 9 bases match TRBD1. CDR3 length: 14 residues. The V gene end was trimmed by 8 bases and the J gene end by 5 bases; junction bases not matched to a gene: 9. The germline V gene encodes CDR1 KGHSY and CDR2 FQNENV. The CDR3 sequence is CASGKRDRDYGYTF. For the CDR3, the DNA is TGTGCCAGCGGGAAAAGGGACAGGGATTATGGCTACACCTTC.

In its sample, this clonotype was seen many times. The chain is built from TRBV20-1 and TRBJ2-7, with 8 bases matching TRBD2. V dropped 3 bases and J dropped 3; count of bases not matched to a gene: 7. This CDR3 has 14 residues. Germline V CDR1 and CDR2: DFQATT, SNEGSKA (reference sequence). CDR3 DNA: TGCAGTGCTAGTTCCAGCGGGGGCCGCTACGAGCAGTACTTC. Protein product: CSASSSGGRYEQYF.

This clonotype turned up a few times. This sequence joins TRBV10-1 and TRBJ2-6; TRBD2 is a possible D gene (5 bases). The CDR3 extends over 14 amino acids. The V end was cut by 4 bases, the J end by 4 bases, with 8 bases between. Germline V gene sequence: CDR1 WNHNN, CDR2 SYGVQD (reference sequence). DNA for the CDR3: TGCGCCAGCAGTGGAGGGCACGGGGCCAACGTCCTGACTTTC. Encoded protein: CASSGGHGANVLTF.

This clonotype was observed once. This chain connects TRBV29-1 to TRBJ1-1; the match to TRBD1 covers 7 bases. V lost 4 bases to trimming and J lost 0 bases; unmatched junction nucleotides: 11. The germline V gene has CDR1 SQVTM and CDR2 ANQGSEA. This CDR3 comprises 16 residues. CDR3 bases: TGCAGCGTTGGGGGAACAGGGGAGGCGGTGAACACTGAAGCTTTCTTT. As protein: CSVGGTGEAVNTEAFF.

The chain couples TRBV19 to TRBJ2-4, with D possibly matching TRBD1 (6 bases). The CDR3 is 13 amino acids. CDR1 is LNHDA, CDR2 SQIVND, per germline (reference sequence). The germline V and J ends were trimmed by 3 bases and 10 bases, with 13 bases remaining between them. In DNA, the CDR3 is TGTGCCAGTAGTATCGGCGGCCAGGGGATTCAGTACTTC. Its protein is CASSIGGQGIQYF.